The 19 T cell receptor beta chains below were found in one sample sequenced in a study of Graves' ophthalmopathy and Graves' hyperthyroidism. For repertoire sequencing, the TCR beta CDR3 regions were amplified from RNA transcripts. The library came from an HTBI-primed first-round RT-PCR and a second-round multiplex PCR. MiXCR, applied by TCRdb to the multiplex PCR reads, yields one record per CDR3 protein. The table records 350,000 to 450,000 distinct CDR3 sequences, about a sixth of them present only once. The source material was peripheral blood. Receptor source: a woman under 30 with Graves' ophthalmopathy.

This clonotype was seen at least ten times. The J gene is TRBJ1-2, the V gene TRBV11-2; 7 positions agree with TRBD1. Germline assignment: CDR1 SGHAT and CDR2 FQNNGV. V was clipped by 6 bases and J by 0 bases; unmatched bases: 10. The CDR3 is 16 residues long. The CDR3 coding sequence is TGTGCCAGCAGTACCCCCCCGGGACAGACTAACTATGGCTACACCTTC. It is translated as CASSTPPGQTNYGYTF.

There are many counts of this clonotype. The genes are TRBV20-1 and TRBJ1-2; no reliable D call. Germline V gene data show CDR1 as DFQATT and CDR2 as SNEGSKA (reference sequence). The CDR3 runs 11 residues. With 5 bases removed from V and 3 bases from J, the gap between germline ends came to 7 bases. DNA for the CDR3: TGCAGTGCTCGCCCTGACTATGGCTACACCTTC. Its translation is CSARPDYGYTF.

This clonotype was counted ten times or more. This chain joins TRBV10-3 and TRBJ2-5; either TRBD1 or TRBD2 may supply D (5 bases each). This CDR3 is built from 13 residues. Trimming removed 4 bases at V and 5 bases at J, with 11 bases between. CDR1 is ENHRY, CDR2 SYGVKD, per germline. CDR3 loop: CAISVRQRETQYF. The CDR3 DNA reads as TGTGCCATCAGTGTTAGACAGCGGGAGACCCAGTACTTC.

This clonotype was seen ten or more times. V usage is TRBV7-2 and J usage is TRBJ2-5; D remains ambiguous. This CDR3 has 15 residues. Trimming left V 3 bases short and J 5 bases short, with 16 bases between. Looked up from germline, CDR1 is SGHTA and CDR2 is FQGNSA. CDR3 DNA sequence: TGTGCCAGCAGCTTTTTTCCGTCTTCTGGGGAGACCCAGTACTTC. Residues: CASSFFPSSGETQYF.

This clonotype was counted many times. This rearrangement joins TRBV28 to TRBJ1-1; no firm D call. The germline CDR1 and CDR2 sequences are MDHEN and SYDVKM. Trimming removed 3 bases at V and 3 bases at J, with 23 bases between. The CDR3 sequence is 18 residues long. As DNA, the CDR3 is TGTGCCAGCAGTTTTGATCTGGCAGCCCCTCTATTCTACACTGAAGCTTTCTTT. Translating it yields CASSFDLAAPLFYTEAFF.

This clonotype occurred many times. CDR3 DNA: TGTGCCAGCAGGCGGACAGGGGGCACTGAAGCTTTCTTT. Its translation is CASRRTGGTEAFF. The chain employs TRBV6-2 or TRBV6-3 and TRBJ1-1, with TRBD1 identical over 10 bases. V gave up 6 bases and J gave up 4 bases; unmatched junction bases: 2. Germline values: CDR1 MNHEY, CDR2 SVGEGT. This CDR3 spans 13 amino acids.

The gene calls are TRBV6-5 and TRBJ2-7; perhaps TRBD1 as D (6 bases). Germline V gene sequence: CDR1 MNHEY, CDR2 SVGAGI. This CDR3 spans 14 amino acids. Between the trimmed V and J ends, which lost 4 bases and 3 bases, there was a span of 13 bases. The CDR3 here is CASSFGGRVYEQYF. In DNA, the CDR3 is TGTGCCAGCAGTTTTGGGGGCAGGGTCTACGAGCAGTACTTC.

This clonotype occurred many times. The CDR3 loop is CASSLATRVYGYTF. CDR3 nucleotide sequence: TGCGCCAGCAGCTTGGCTACCAGGGTCTATGGCTACACCTTC. The genes are TRBV5-1 and TRBJ1-2; maybe TRBD1 (5 bases). The CDR3 is made up of 14 amino acids. Trimming cost V 0 bases and J 4 bases, with 10 bases left between them. The germline gives CDR1 SGHRS, CDR2 YFSETQ.

The chain uses TRBV30 and TRBJ1-2; D gene unclear. The CDR3 contains 12 residues. Germline V gives CDR1 GTSNPN, CDR2 SVGIG (reference sequence). The ends were cut back, 3 bases at V and 6 bases at J, with 11 bases in the middle. The CDR3 protein is CAWSEEGNGYTF. The CDR3, as DNA: TGTGCCTGGAGCGAGGAAGGGAATGGCTACACCTTC.

Many counts were recorded for this clonotype. The V and J genes are TRBV20-1 and TRBJ2-7, with a possible D match to TRBD1 (6 bases). Trimming took 6 bases from V and 6 from J, leaving 15 bases between them. This CDR3 spans 12 amino acids. Germline V gives CDR1 DFQATT, CDR2 SNEGSKA (reference sequence). CDR3 residues: CSARLTGREQYF. The CDR3 DNA reads TGCAGTGCCCGCCTTACAGGGCGCGAGCAGTACTTC.

This clonotype was seen at least ten times. J is TRBJ1-1 and V is TRBV28, with 9 bases lining up with TRBD1. Germline V gives CDR1 MDHEN, CDR2 SYDVKM. The CDR3 length is 12 residues. V gave up 8 bases and J gave up 7 bases; unmatched junction bases: 5. The DNA of the CDR3 is TGTGCCAGCGCCCTGACAGGGGGTGAAGCTTTCTTT. It translates to CASALTGGEAFF.

This clonotype was observed many times. V and J are TRBV6-2 or TRBV6-3 and TRBJ2-7; TRBD1 aligns across 8 bases. CDR1 MNHEY and CDR2 SVGEGT come from the germline V gene. The CDR3 runs 14 residues. V dropped 2 bases and J dropped 4; count of bases not matched to a gene: 4. The CDR3 loop is CASSYGGQGYEQYF. The CDR3 DNA reads as TGTGCCAGCAGTTACGGAGGACAGGGATACGAGCAGTACTTC.

There are many counts of this clonotype. The rearrangement uses TRBV27 and TRBJ2-7, with D maybe TRBD1 (6 bases). The V gene lost 3 bases and the J gene lost 6 bases, with 12 bases spanning the gap. This CDR3 has 13 amino acids. Germline V CDR1 and CDR2: MNHEY, SMNVEV (reference sequence). CDR3 nucleotide sequence: TGTGCCAGCAGTTTTGGGGGCTATGGCGAGCAGTACTTC. Protein sequence: CASSFGGYGEQYF.

This clonotype was seen ten or more times. The chain carries TRBV7-6 and TRBJ2-2; 9 nucleotides agree with TRBD2. The V and J ends lost 5 bases and 3 bases, in that order; junction bases with no gene match: 13. CDR1 and CDR2 (germline): SGHVS, FNYEAQ. The CDR3 is 18 amino acids. The CDR3 sequence: CASSPLAGGPRDTGELFF. DNA for the CDR3: TGTGCCAGCAGCCCCCTGGCGGGAGGGCCGCGCGACACCGGGGAGCTGTTTTTT. The whole variable domain, remainder taken from reference TRBV7-6 and TRBJ2-2, is GAGVSQSPRYKVTKRGQDVALRCDPISGHVSLYWYRQALGQGPEFLTYFNYEAQQDKSGLPNDRFSAERPEGSISTLTIQRTEQRDSAMYRCASSPLAGGPRDTGELFFGEGSRLTVL.

The table lists this clonotype with a few counts. The gene calls are TRBV12-3 or TRBV12-4 and TRBJ2-2, with TRBD1 matching over 12 bases. The CDR3 extends over 17 amino acids. The V segment lost 3 bases and the J segment 8 bases; nucleotides outside the gene matches: 10. This CDR3 is CASSLSGQGARGGELFF. The CDR3 DNA is TGTGCCAGCAGTTTGTCGGGACAGGGGGCGCGCGGAGGGGAGCTGTTTTTT.

This clonotype was picked up many times. The gene calls are TRBV20-1 and TRBJ2-2; D unresolved. The CDR3 runs 14 residues. With 0 bases removed from V and 6 bases from J, the gap between germline ends came to 11 bases. Germline lookup yields CDR1 DFQATT and CDR2 SNEGSKA (reference sequence). The CDR3 loop is CSARDDNSAGELFF. The DNA of the CDR3 is TGCAGTGCTAGAGACGATAATTCGGCCGGGGAGCTGTTTTTT.

The chain is built from TRBV12-5 and TRBJ1-1, with D hard to call. The CDR3 totals 14 residues. Trimming took off 5 bases at V and 0 bases at J, with 10 bases between the two ends. Germline V gene data show CDR1 as LGHNT and CDR2 as FRNRAP. The CDR3 region is CASGPSTMNTEAFF. DNA of the CDR3: TGTGCTAGTGGTCCCTCGACAATGAACACTGAAGCTTTCTTT.

This clonotype was detected only a few times. The rearrangement joins TRBV7-9 to TRBJ2-7, with 8 nucleotides matching TRBD2. V was clipped by 4 bases and J by 5 bases; unmatched bases: 7. The germline V gene encodes CDR1 SEHNR and CDR2 FQNEAQ (reference sequence). This CDR3 has 14 amino acids. The DNA of the CDR3 is TGTGCCAGCAGCTCCCCGGGACTAGGTAACGAGCAGTACTTC. This sequence encodes CASSSPGLGNEQYF.

The chain has TRBV12-3 or TRBV12-4 and TRBJ1-1; a weak D match, TRBD1 (5 bases). Trimming pared 5 bases from V and 7 bases from J, leaving 17 bases between. The CDR3 runs to 14 residues. The CDR3 reads CASSPGQGSDEAFF. The CDR3 DNA is TGTGCCAGCAGTCCCGGACAAGGATCGGATGAAGCTTTCTTT.